The source of this TCR beta chain is a study of cytotoxic CD8 clonotypes in ibrutinib-treated CLL. Study overall: There were over nine relapsed/refractory patients and around 15 treatment-naive patients, and under 18 were IGHV unmutated. Results showed about 24 partial and 2 complete responses; following median 68 months, around 15 remained remitted, approximately twelve advanced.

V lost 0 bases and J lost 2, with 12 bases in between. The germline V gene encodes CDR1 GTSNPN and CDR2 SVGIG (reference sequence). There are 15 residues in the CDR3. This clone was seen once. Its matching antigen is unknown. The method was immunoSEQ multiplex PCR; TCRdb's version includes in-frame clones alone and lacks a portion of them. The table records roughly 76,000 clones, about 84% of them present only once. General study points: The public clonotypes identified were infrequent and showed contraction or stability on treatment.

The V gene is TRBV30, the J gene TRBJ2-3; TRBD1 might be the D (6 bases). This receptor was taken from a human donor with chronic lymphocytic leukemia. The material sequenced was PBMCs, taken at disease progression, from a patient treated with ibrutinib. CDR3 amino acids: CAWSVGDRHTDTQYF. CDR3 in DNA: TGTGCCTGGAGTGTGGGTGACAGGCACACAGATACGCAGTATTTT.